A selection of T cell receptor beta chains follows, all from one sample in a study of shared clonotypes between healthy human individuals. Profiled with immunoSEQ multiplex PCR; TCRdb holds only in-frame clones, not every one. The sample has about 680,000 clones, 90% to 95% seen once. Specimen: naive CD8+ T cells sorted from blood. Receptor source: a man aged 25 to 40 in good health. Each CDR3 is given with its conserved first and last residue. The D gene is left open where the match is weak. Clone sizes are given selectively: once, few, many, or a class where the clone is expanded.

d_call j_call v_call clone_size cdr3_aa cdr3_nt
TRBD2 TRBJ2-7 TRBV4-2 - CASSQDWTSAPYEQYF TGTGCCAGCAGCCAAGATTGGACTAGCGCACCCTACGAGCAGTACTTC
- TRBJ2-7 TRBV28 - CASTIQGTYEQYF TGTGCCAGCACTATACAGGGCACCTACGAGCAGTACTTC
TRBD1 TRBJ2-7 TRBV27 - CASSLQGDEQYF TGTGCCAGCAGTCTCCAGGGGGACGAGCAGTACTTC
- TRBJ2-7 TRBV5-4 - CASSLVASSYEQYF TGTGCCAGCAGCTTGGTTGCCAGCTCCTACGAGCAGTACTTC
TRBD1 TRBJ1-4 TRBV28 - CASSLATGVGEKLFF TGTGCCAGCAGTTTAGCAACAGGGGTGGGGGAAAAACTGTTTTTT
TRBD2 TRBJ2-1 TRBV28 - CASILPGTRDNEQFF TGTGCCAGCATTCTCCCCGGGACTAGGGACAATGAGCAGTTCTTC
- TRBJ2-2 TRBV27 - CASSERTAGELFF TGTGCCAGCAGTGAAAGGACAGCCGGGGAGCTGTTTTTT
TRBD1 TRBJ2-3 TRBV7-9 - CASSFLPTTGQVADTQYF TGTGCCAGCAGCTTCTTACCCACCACAGGACAGGTTGCAGATACGCAGTATTTT
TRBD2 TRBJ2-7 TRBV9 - CASSVDPAGAGEQYF TGTGCCAGCAGCGTAGATCCAGCGGGAGCGGGTGAGCAGTACTTC
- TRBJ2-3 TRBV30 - CAWTGLPISTDTQYF TGTGCCTGGACCGGCCTACCCATTAGCACAGATACGCAGTATTTT
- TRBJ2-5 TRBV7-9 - CASSSQTGYQETQYF TGTGCCAGCAGCTCACAGACGGGGTACCAAGAGACCCAGTACTTC
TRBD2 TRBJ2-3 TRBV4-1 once CASSQSIIAGSPDTQYF TGCGCCAGCAGCCAATCTATTATAGCGGGAAGCCCAGATACGCAGTATTTT
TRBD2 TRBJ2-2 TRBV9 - CASSIRTSGGTGELFF TGTGCCAGCAGCATCCGGACTAGCGGGGGTACCGGGGAGCTGTTTTTT